This T cell receptor (beta chain) was observed in a study of blood T cell repertoires in COVID-19. On the study more broadly: The samples span acute and convalescent COVID-19 from the United States, Italy and Spain. Nucleic acid was either cDNA or gDNA, and it came from T cells, B-cell-depleted T cells, or PBMCs.

Methods used by the authors: Amplification from reference gene primers served as the basis for estimated nucleated cell counts. Here immunoSEQ multiplex PCR was the method, and the copy in TCRdb shows in-frame clones only, minus some. That table gives V, J and clone size, and the DNA gave D and trimming. Seen here are under 200,000 clones, roughly 80% observed once, and the top ten hold around 0.93%. CDR1 is LNHNV, CDR2 YYDKDF, per germline (reference sequence). The V gene lost 0 bases and the J gene lost 7 bases, with 13 bases spanning the gap. This CDR3 region has 15 residues. The TCR sequence derives from a man aged 55 to 69 with COVID-19, enrolled during active disease. The sequenced sample consisted of peripheral blood. The gene calls are TRBV15 and TRBJ1-5, with TRBD1 as a possible D gene (5 bases). CDR3 sequence (DNA): TGTGCCACCAGCAGAGATCCGGGGGTCGGGCAGCCCCAGCATTTT. Translating it yields CATSRDPGVGQPQHF.